This passage covers 11 T cell receptor beta chains from one sample sequenced in a study of cytomegalovirus exposure and HLA in healthy donors. The PCR contained 60 Vbeta and 13 Jbeta primers. Profiled with immunoSEQ multiplex PCR; TCRdb holds only in-frame clones, not every one. The sample has roughly 130,000 clones, under 80% seen once. Sequenced: PBMCs. Receptor source: a man aged 18 to 29 in good health and CMV-seropositive.

This clone was seen a few times. The rearrangement joins TRBV19 to TRBJ2-3; 8 nucleotides agree with TRBD2. After removal of 2 bases from V and 6 bases from J, the junction contained 10 bases not matched to a gene. Germline values: CDR1 LNHDA, CDR2 SQIVND (reference sequence). There are 16 residues in the CDR3. The CDR3 reads CASSITLAGAYDTQYF. CDR3 bases: TGTGCCAGTAGTATAACGCTAGCGGGCGCTTACGATACGCAGTATTTT.

The chain uses TRBV5-1 and TRBJ1-5, with 7 bases aligning to TRBD1. Germline CDR1 and CDR2: SGHRS and YFSETQ. The ends lost 0 bases at V and 6 bases at J; junction bases unmatched: 3. This CDR3 is built from 14 residues. The CDR3, as DNA: TGCGCCAGCAGCTTGGAAGGGGGCATTCAGCCCCAGCATTTT. This encodes CASSLEGGIQPQHF. The full variable domain, completed using reference TRBV5-1 and TRBJ1-5, is KAGVTQTPRYLIKTRGQQVTLSCSPISGHRSVSWYQQTPGQGLQFLFEYFSETQRNKGNFPGRFSGRQFSNSRSEMNVSTLELGDSALYLCASSLEGGIQPQHFGDGTRLSIL.

The V gene is TRBV6-5, the J gene TRBJ1-6, with D perhaps matching TRBD1 (5 bases). CDR3 size: 14 residues. V shed 6 bases and J shed 8 bases, with 14 bases lying between them. In germline, CDR1 is MNHEY, CDR2 SVGAGI. CDR3 residues: CASRITGSHSPLHF. The CDR3 nucleotides are TGTGCCAGCAGAATAACAGGTTCCCATTCACCCCTCCACTTT.

The chain combines TRBV2 with TRBJ2-3; tentatively, D is TRBD2 (5 bases). The germline V and J ends were trimmed by 8 bases and 1 base, with 13 bases remaining between them. The CDR3 is 14 residues long. Germline V CDR1 and CDR2: SNHLY, FYNNEI. As DNA, the CDR3 is TGTGCCAGCCGCAAAGAGAGGGGCACAGATACGCAGTATTTT. It yields the protein CASRKERGTDTQYF.

This chain joins TRBV7-2 and TRBJ2-7; no clear D gene. V was pared by 5 bases and J by 5 bases, with 19 bases between. Germline V gene lookup returns CDR1 SGHTA and CDR2 FQGNSA. CDR3 length: 15 amino acids. The CDR3 protein is CASSPRPGKRDEQYF. The CDR3 DNA sequence: TGTGCCAGCAGCCCGCGACCTGGAAAACGGGACGAGCAGTACTTC.

The rearrangement links TRBV7-6 to TRBJ2-1; the D gene is possibly TRBD2 (6 bases). V was pared by 2 bases and J by 3 bases, with 11 bases between. This CDR3 is built from 15 residues. CDR1 is SGHVS, CDR2 FNYEAQ, per germline. The CDR3 reads CASSLTGAVYNEQFF. The DNA for the CDR3 is TGTGCCAGCAGCTTAACGGGAGCGGTCTACAATGAGCAGTTCTTC.

This clone was recorded a few times. This chain links TRBV6-1 with TRBJ1-5; weak D call: TRBD1 (5 bases). Trimming took 7 bases from V and 2 from J, leaving 15 bases between them. The CDR3 runs to 15 residues. The germline V gene has CDR1 MNHNS and CDR2 SASEGT. The CDR3 loop reads CASTAWGTRNQPQHF. The CDR3 nucleotides are TGTGCCAGCACCGCGTGGGGCACCCGCAATCAGCCCCAGCATTTT.

This clone showed up just a few times. The rearrangement uses TRBV5-1 and TRBJ2-1; 11 bases match TRBD2. The CDR3 extends over 16 amino acids. The trim removed 0 bases at V and 2 bases at J, leaving 1 base unmatched. Per germline, CDR1 SGHRS and CDR2 YFSETQ. The CDR3 DNA follows: TGCGCCAGCAGCTTGGATAGCGGGGGGGCCTACAATGAGCAGTTCTTC. The encoded protein is CASSLDSGGAYNEQFF.

The chain is built from TRBV2 and TRBJ2-3; no clear D. CDR3 size: 12 residues. The V end lost 8 bases, the J end lost 0 bases, and 6 bases lay between the germline ends. Germline CDR1 and CDR2: SNHLY and FYNNEI. The CDR3 loop is CASLISTDTQYF. The CDR3, as DNA: TGTGCCAGCCTAATAAGCACAGATACGCAGTATTTT.

The V call is TRBV28, the J call TRBJ2-1; 9 nucleotides align to TRBD2. Germline V lookup: CDR1 MDHEN, CDR2 SYDVKM. With V trimmed by 4 bases and J by 3 bases, 7 bases remained unmatched. There are 16 residues in the CDR3. DNA of the CDR3: TGTGCCAGCAGTTCGCGGGGGGGATTCTACTACAATGAGCAGTTCTTC. This translates into CASSSRGGFYYNEQFF.

V gene TRBV9 combines with J gene TRBJ2-1; maybe TRBD2 (5 bases). Germline V gene lookup returns CDR1 SGDLS and CDR2 YYNGEE. The CDR3 extends over 15 amino acids. V lost 4 bases and J 0 bases, leaving 11 bases between the germline ends. CDR3 loop: CASSPGLFSYNEQFF. CDR3 DNA sequence: TGTGCCAGCAGCCCAGGACTTTTCTCCTACAATGAGCAGTTCTTC.